This TCR beta chain is drawn from a study of blood T cell repertoires in COVID-19. Looking at the study overall: From the United States, Italy and Spain came samples of acute and convalescent COVID-19.

In the original processing: How many nucleated cells were present was estimated from reference gene primer amplification. Clones were read by immunoSEQ multiplex PCR, and TCRdb kept only the in-frame ones, dropping some. Clonal size and the V and J genes are those of that table, whereas D and trimming came from the DNA. Altogether about 180,000 clones are present, around 89% being singletons, with the ten largest covering about 4%. V shed 10 bases and J shed 2 bases, with 15 bases lying between them. Per the germline V gene, CDR1 is MNHEY and CDR2 is SVGAGI. The CDR3 covers 13 residues. V usage is TRBV6-5 and J usage is TRBJ2-7; a weak D match, TRBD2 (6 bases). The TCR comes from a woman aged 25 to 45 with acute or convalescent COVID-19. Material: peripheral blood. The CDR3 here is CATLEEGPYEQYF. The CDR3 DNA follows: TGTGCCACGTTGGAGGAGGGCCCCTACGAGCAGTACTTC.